This T cell receptor beta chain was sequenced in a study of shared clonotypes between healthy human individuals. In the source study's methods: As immunoSEQ supplied junction-only sequences (without quality scores), filtering differed. Produced via immunoSEQ multiplex PCR; TCRdb's table is partial and in-frame only. D and trimming were read from the DNA, whereas the V and J calls and clone size are those reported in that table. Among millions of clones listed, 85% to 95% were seen once. CDR1 and CDR2 (germline): MNHEY, SMNVEV (reference sequence). The length of the CDR3 is 15 residues. The ends were cut back, 5 bases at V and 1 base at J, with 15 bases in the middle. This clone occurred a few times. The antigen remains undetermined. Whole-study results and caveats: The donor pool, a small one, limited the genetic and exposure-history diversity represented.

This rearrangement joins TRBV27 to TRBJ2-7; TRBD1 is a possible D gene (5 bases). The TCR comes from a man between 18 and 29 years old in good health. Specimen: naive CD4+ T cells sorted from blood. Subset: CD45RA+ positively selected. CDR3 sequence reads: CASSPLGRASYEQYF. The CDR3 DNA is TGTGCCAGCAGTCCTCTGGGCAGGGCGTCCTACGAGCAGTACTTC.